This T cell receptor beta chain was obtained from a study of early T cells in non-severe SARS-CoV-2 infection. Trimming cost V 2 bases and J 3 bases, with 8 bases left between them. The CDR3 contains 13 residues. Germline loops: CDR1 SGDLS, CDR2 YYNGEE. TCRdb ran MiXCR on the 5' RACE reads and lists one entry per CDR3 protein. The table lists about 49,000 distinct CDR3 sequences, about 4% of them singletons. This clonotype came up many times. Sequencing used whole blood. The chain uses TRBV9 and TRBJ2-5; no clear D gene. This TCR derives from an adult who was a healthcare worker with PCR-confirmed SARS-CoV-2 infection or an uninfected control (not recorded which). The CDR3 sequence is CASSVDWEETQYF. The DNA for the CDR3 is TGTGCCAGCAGCGTGGATTGGGAAGAGACCCAGTACTTC.